This T cell receptor beta chain was identified in a study of shared clonotypes between healthy human individuals. Study observations and caveats: Since donors were few, the genetic and exposure-history diversity represented was limited. Naive subsets tended to show greater estimated richness than memory subsets.

Splitting of CD4+ cells produced CD45RA+ naive and CD45RA-negative memory subsets. To note about this clone: The target antigen is unknown.

Researchers ran the assay at a deep level. Assay used: immunoSEQ multiplex PCR; TCRdb lists only in-frame clones, some missing. The data show 2 million to 2.5 million clones, about 92% seen once. The V end lost 1 base, the J end lost 3 bases, and 13 bases lay between the germline ends. The CDR3 contains 15 residues. CDR1 is SGHTA and CDR2 is FQGNSA in the germline V gene. The TCR originated in a young man in good health. Some clones in this sample may be carry-over from other donors' samples. Material for sequencing was naive CD4+ T cells from PBMCs. Subset here: CD45RA+ positively selected. The V gene is TRBV7-2, the J gene TRBJ2-7; D possibly matches TRBD1 or TRBD2 (6 bases each). The CDR3 loop is CASSLDGGQGYEQYF. For the CDR3, the DNA is TGTGCCAGCAGCTTAGATGGGGGGCAGGGCTACGAGCAGTACTTC.